This TCR beta chain came from a study of blood T cells in healthy people across ages. Whole-study results and caveats: Donor CMV infection status was unknown, possibly confounding age-related changes in expanded clonotypes.

Sample-barcoded 5' priming and a J-beta primer mix drove a second PCR of about 6 to 12 cycles. Per-sample output comprised a minimum of 2.5 million paired-end reads containing CDR3. Using its own MiXCR run on the 5' RACE reads, TCRdb lists one record per CDR3 protein. The data hold approximately 810,000 distinct CDR3 sequences, with roughly 40% observed a single time. Investigators took ten milliliters of peripheral blood from every donor. The germline CDR1 and CDR2 sequences are SGHTA and FQGNSA. Trimming shortened V by 5 bases and J by 8 bases, and 13 bases separated the two germline ends. This CDR3 contains 14 residues. About this clonotype: Its specificity is not known.

The chain is built from TRBV7-2 and TRBJ1-6; D gene uncertain. What was sequenced was blood. This clonotype was obtained from a man in his late teens or twenties in good health. CDR3 sequence: CASSPESDYSPLHF. The CDR3 DNA follows: TGTGCCAGCAGCCCGGAATCGGATTATTCACCCCTCCACTTT.